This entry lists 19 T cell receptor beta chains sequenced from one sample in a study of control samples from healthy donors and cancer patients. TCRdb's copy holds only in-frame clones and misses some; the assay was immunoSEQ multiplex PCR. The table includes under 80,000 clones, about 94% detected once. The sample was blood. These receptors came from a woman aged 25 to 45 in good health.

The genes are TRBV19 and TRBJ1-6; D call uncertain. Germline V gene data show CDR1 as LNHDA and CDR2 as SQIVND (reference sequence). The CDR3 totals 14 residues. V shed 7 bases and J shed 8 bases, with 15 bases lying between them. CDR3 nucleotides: TGTGCCAGTAATCGTCAGGACGGGGATTCACCCCTCCACTTT. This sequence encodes CASNRQDGDSPLHF.

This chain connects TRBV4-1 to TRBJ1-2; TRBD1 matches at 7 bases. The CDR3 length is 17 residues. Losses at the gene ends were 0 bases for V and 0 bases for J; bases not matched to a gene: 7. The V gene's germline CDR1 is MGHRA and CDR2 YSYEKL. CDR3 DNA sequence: TGCGCCAGCAGCCAAGACGACCGACAGGGAGCTAACTATGGCTACACCTTC. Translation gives CASSQDDRQGANYGYTF.

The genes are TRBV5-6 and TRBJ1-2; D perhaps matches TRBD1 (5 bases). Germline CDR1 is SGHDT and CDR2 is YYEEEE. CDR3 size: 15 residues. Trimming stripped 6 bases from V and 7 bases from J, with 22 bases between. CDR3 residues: CASTWGDRTAGGYTF. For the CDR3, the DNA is TGTGCCAGCACCTGGGGTGACAGAACCGCCGGTGGCTACACCTTC.

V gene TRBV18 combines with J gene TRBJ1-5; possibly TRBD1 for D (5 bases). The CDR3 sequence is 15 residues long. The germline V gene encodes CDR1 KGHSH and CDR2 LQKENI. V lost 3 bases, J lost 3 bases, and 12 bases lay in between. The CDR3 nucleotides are TGTGCCAGCTCACCGGGACGGACTGACAATCAGCCCCAGCATTTT. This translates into CASSPGRTDNQPQHF.

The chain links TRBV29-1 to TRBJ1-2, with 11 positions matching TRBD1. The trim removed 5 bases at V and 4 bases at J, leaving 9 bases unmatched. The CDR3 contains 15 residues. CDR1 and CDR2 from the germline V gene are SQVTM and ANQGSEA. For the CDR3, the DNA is TGCAGCGTTTCGCTTACCGGGACAGGGGGCTATGGCTACACCTTC. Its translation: CSVSLTGTGGYGYTF.

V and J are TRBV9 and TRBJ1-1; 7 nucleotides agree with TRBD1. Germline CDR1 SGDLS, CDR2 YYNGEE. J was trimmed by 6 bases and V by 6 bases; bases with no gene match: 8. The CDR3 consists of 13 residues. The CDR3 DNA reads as TGTGCCAGCAACCGACAGGGACTCTCTGAAGCTTTCTTT. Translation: CASNRQGLSEAFF.

The CDR3 DNA is TGTGCCAGCAGTTTGGGACCCGGGGAGCTGTTTTTT. As protein: CASSLGPGELFF. V is TRBV27 and J is TRBJ2-2; D is perhaps TRBD1 or TRBD2 (5 bases each). This CDR3 has 12 residues. Trimming stripped 3 bases from V and 6 bases from J, with 5 bases between. The germline CDR1 and CDR2 sequences are MNHEY and SMNVEV (reference sequence).

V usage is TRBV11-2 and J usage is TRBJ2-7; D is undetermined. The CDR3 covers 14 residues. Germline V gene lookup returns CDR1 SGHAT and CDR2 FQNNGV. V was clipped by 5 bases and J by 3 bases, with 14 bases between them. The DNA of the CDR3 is TGTGCCAGCAGCCCCCTAATCCGAAACTACGAGCAGTACGTC. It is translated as CASSPLIRNYEQYV.

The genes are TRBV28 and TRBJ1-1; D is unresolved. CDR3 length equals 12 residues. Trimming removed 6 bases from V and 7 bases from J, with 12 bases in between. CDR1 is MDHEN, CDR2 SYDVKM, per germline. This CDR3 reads CASSLAGLEAFF. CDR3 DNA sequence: TGTGCCAGCAGCCTTGCTGGGCTTGAAGCTTTCTTT.

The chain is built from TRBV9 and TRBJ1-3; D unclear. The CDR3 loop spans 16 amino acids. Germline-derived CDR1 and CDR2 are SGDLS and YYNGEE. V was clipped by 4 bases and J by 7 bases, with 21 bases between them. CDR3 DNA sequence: TGTGCCAGCAGCCCCTCTCTGAGGATGTACTGGAACACCATATATTTT. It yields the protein CASSPSLRMYWNTIYF.

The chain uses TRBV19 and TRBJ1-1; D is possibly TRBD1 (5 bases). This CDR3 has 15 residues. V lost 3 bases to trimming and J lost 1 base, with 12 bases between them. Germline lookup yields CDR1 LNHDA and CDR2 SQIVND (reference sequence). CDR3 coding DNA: TGTGCCAGTAGTATTGTCGGGGCCCCGAACACTGAAGCTTTCTTT. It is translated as CASSIVGAPNTEAFF.

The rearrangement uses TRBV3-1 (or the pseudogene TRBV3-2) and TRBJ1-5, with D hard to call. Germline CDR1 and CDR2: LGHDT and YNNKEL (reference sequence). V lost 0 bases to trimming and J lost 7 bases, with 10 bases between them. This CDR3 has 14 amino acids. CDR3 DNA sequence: TGTGCCAGCAGCCAAGATCCGGCAGAACAGCCCCAGCATTTT. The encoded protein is CASSQDPAEQPQHF.

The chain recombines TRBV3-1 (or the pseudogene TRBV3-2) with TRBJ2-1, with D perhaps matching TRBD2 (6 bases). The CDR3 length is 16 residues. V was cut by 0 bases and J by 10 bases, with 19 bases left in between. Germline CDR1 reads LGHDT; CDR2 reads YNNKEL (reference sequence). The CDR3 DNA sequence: TGTGCCAGCAGCCAAGATCCGGGGGTCCTCAACCCGGAGCAGTTCTTC. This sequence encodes CASSQDPGVLNPEQFF.

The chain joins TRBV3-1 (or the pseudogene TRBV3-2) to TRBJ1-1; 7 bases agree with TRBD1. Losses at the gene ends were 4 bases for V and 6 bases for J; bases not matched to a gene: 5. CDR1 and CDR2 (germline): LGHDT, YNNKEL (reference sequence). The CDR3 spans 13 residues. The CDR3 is CASSRDTGAEAFF. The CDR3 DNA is TGTGCCAGCAGCCGAGATACAGGGGCTGAAGCTTTCTTT.

CDR3 protein: CASRLTGSGQGNTIYF. The CDR3 nucleotides are TGTGCCAGCAGGCTAACAGGGAGCGGGCAGGGAAACACCATATATTTT. This chain joins TRBV2 and TRBJ1-3; weak D call: TRBD1 (6 bases). In germline, CDR1 is SNHLY, CDR2 FYNNEI. Trimming shortened V by 6 bases and J by 4 bases, and 19 bases separated the two germline ends. The CDR3 covers 16 residues.

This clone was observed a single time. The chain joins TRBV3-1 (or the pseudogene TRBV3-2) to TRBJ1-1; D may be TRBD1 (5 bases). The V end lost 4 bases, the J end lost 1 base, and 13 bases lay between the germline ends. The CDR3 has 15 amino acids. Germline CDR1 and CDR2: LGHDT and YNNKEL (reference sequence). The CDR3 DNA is TGTGCCAGCAGCCCCCTCCCTGGGGGGAACACTGAAGCTTTCTTT. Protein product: CASSPLPGGNTEAFF.

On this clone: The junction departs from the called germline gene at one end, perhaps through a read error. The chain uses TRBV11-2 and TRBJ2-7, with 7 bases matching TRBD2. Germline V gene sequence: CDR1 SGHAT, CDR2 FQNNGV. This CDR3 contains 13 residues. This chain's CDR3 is CASSLTSAHAFSF. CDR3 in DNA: TGTGCCAGCAGCCTTACTAGCGCCCATGCCTTTAGCTTC.

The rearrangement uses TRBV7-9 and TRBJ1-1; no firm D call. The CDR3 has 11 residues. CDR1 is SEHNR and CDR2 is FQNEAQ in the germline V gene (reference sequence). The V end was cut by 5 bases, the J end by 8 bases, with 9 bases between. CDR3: CASSPYLEAFF. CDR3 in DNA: TGTGCCAGCAGCCCCTATCTGGAAGCTTTCTTT.

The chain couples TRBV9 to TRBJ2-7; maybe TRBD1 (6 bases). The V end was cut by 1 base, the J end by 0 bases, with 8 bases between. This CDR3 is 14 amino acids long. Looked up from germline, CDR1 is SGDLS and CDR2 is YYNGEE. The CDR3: CASSVRDNSYEQYV. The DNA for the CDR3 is TGTGCCAGCAGCGTAAGGGACAACTCCTACGAGCAGTACGTC.